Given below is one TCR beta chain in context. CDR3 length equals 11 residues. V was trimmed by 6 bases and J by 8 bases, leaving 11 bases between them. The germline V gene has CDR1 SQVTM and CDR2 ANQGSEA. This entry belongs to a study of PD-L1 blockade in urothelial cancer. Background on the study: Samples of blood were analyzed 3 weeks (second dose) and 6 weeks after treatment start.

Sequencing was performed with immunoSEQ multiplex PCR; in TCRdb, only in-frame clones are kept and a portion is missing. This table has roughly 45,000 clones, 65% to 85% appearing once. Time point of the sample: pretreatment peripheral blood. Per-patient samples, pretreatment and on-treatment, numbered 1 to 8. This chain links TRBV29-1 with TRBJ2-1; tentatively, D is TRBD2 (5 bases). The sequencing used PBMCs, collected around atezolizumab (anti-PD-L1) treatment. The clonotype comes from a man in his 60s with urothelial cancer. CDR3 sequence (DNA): TGCAGCGTCGGTCTAGCATATGAGCAGTTCTTC. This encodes CSVGLAYEQFF.